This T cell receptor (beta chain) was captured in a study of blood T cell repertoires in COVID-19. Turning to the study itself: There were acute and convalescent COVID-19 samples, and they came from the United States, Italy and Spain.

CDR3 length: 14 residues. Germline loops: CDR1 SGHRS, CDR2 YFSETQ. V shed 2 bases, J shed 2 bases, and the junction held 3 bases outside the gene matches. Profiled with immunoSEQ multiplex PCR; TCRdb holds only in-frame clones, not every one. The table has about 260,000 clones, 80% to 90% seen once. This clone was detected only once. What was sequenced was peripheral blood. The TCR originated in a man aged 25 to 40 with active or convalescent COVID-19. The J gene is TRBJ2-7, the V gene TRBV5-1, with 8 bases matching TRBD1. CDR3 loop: CASSFVQGAYEQYF. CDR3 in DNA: TGCGCCAGCAGCTTTGTACAGGGGGCCTACGAGCAGTACTTC.